This TCR beta chain was recorded in a study of T-cell memory formation after mild COVID-19. Overall study: Largely, TCR clusters stayed within a single donor.

In germline, CDR1 is SGHRS, CDR2 YFSETQ. The CDR3 extends over 14 amino acids. The V end was cut by 7 bases, the J end by 4 bases, with 17 bases between. Findings and caveats of the study: Specificity for SARS-CoV-2 was not confirmed among the second-wave clones peaking on day 37. CD4+ clones that contracted lay mainly in CM and EM; CD8+ ones lay in EMRA.

There are a few counts of this clonotype. Its specificity is not known. 5'RACE primed at constant segments yielded TCR alpha and TCR beta cDNA libraries bearing sample barcodes and UMIs. Using its own MiXCR run on the 5' RACE reads, TCRdb lists one record per CDR3 protein. The sample records 250,000 to 300,000 distinct CDR3 sequences, 15% to 20% being singletons. The specimen was PBMCs or a T cell subset sorted from them (not recorded which). This sequence was found in a man aged 18-30 years who had mild COVID-19 (a few samples of this study predate the infection). Cell type and time point are not known. The chain carries TRBV5-1 and TRBJ1-2, with D possibly matching TRBD1 (6 bases). The CDR3 spells CASLPTTGAYGYTF. The CDR3 DNA is TGCGCCAGCCTTCCCACGACAGGTGCCTATGGCTACACCTTC.